Below, 24 T cell receptor beta chains from the same sample are listed, as sequenced in a study of control samples from healthy donors and cancer patients. Sequenced by immunoSEQ multiplex PCR; TCRdb stores in-frame clones only, minus some. This sample yields more than 85,000 clones, of which 90% are seen a single time; 4.4% belongs to the top ten. Specimen: blood. The receptors come from a human donor in good health. The donor label of this sample is uncertain.

This clone has just one count. The V gene is TRBV28, the J gene TRBJ1-2, with 9 bases that match TRBD1. With 8 bases clipped from V and 3 bases from J, the junction kept 13 bases outside the gene matches. The CDR3 extends over 16 amino acids. CDR1 and CDR2 (germline): MDHEN, SYDVKM. The DNA of the CDR3 is TGTGCCAGCCTAACTACAGGGCGGGACAGGGACTATGGCTACACCTTC. Its translation: CASLTTGRDRDYGYTF.

CDR3 DNA sequence: TGCAGCGTTGAATCCGGGGTTAGGTATGGCTACACCTTC. As protein: CSVESGVRYGYTF. The J gene is TRBJ1-2, the V gene TRBV29-1; D unresolved. The V end was cut by 2 bases, the J end by 5 bases, with 12 bases between. CDR1 is SQVTM, CDR2 ANQGSEA, per germline. The CDR3 extends over 13 amino acids.

The chain joins TRBV7-9 to TRBJ1-2; maybe TRBD1 (6 bases). Germline V gene lookup returns CDR1 SEHNR and CDR2 FQNEAQ (reference sequence). V shed 1 base and J shed 5 bases, with 8 bases lying between them. There are 13 residues in the CDR3. The CDR3 DNA reads TGTGCCAGCAGCTTAGGGACAGATTATGGCTACACCTTC. This codes for CASSLGTDYGYTF.

The CDR3 region is CASSLEGSETLHF. The CDR3 region has the DNA TGTGCCAGCAGTTTAGAGGGTTCAGAGACCCTCCACTTT. J is TRBJ1-6 and V is TRBV12-3 or TRBV12-4; D call uncertain. V was pared by 1 base and J by 14 bases, with 12 bases between. This CDR3 region has 13 residues.

As for this clone: A junction boundary mismatches the germline segment, possibly from a read error. The V and J genes are TRBV10-3 and TRBJ2-1, with 10 positions matching TRBD2. The CDR3 contains 16 residues. Germline CDR1 reads ENHRY; CDR2 reads SYGVKD. CDR3 region: CATTYNIAGGHNERFF. The CDR3 nucleotides are TGTGCCACCACATATAATATAGCGGGGGGTCACAATGAGCGGTTCTTC.

The chain has TRBV6-6 and TRBJ1-1; TRBD1 is a possible D gene (6 bases). Trimming shortened V by 6 bases and J by 8 bases, and 16 bases separated the two germline ends. Germline CDR1 and CDR2: MNHNY and SVGAGI (reference sequence). The CDR3 has 13 residues. CDR3 protein: CASSSGQTREAFF. The CDR3 DNA reads as TGTGCCAGCAGCTCCGGACAGACTAGAGAAGCTTTCTTT.

The chain recombines TRBV7-6 with TRBJ1-6; 7 nucleotides agree with TRBD1. The V gene end was trimmed by 1 base and the J gene end by 9 bases; junction bases not matched to a gene: 9. This CDR3 is built from 16 residues. The germline gives CDR1 SGHVS, CDR2 FNYEAQ. In DNA, the CDR3 is TGTGCCAGCAGCTTAGTGGCAGGGGGGTTTAGTTCACCCCTCCACTTT. This translates into CASSLVAGGFSSPLHF.

This rearrangement joins TRBV24-1 to TRBJ2-2; D may be TRBD1 (6 bases). In germline, CDR1 is KGHDR, CDR2 SFDVKD. The CDR3 is 17 amino acids. The ends were cut back, 3 bases at V and 4 bases at J, with 17 bases in the middle. Written as DNA, the CDR3 is TGTGCCACCAGTGATCCCTACAGGGAGTTGGGCACCGGGGAGCTGTTTTTT. Translating it yields CATSDPYRELGTGELFF.

The gene calls are TRBV19 and TRBJ1-6, with D maybe TRBD1 (5 bases). V was trimmed by 8 bases and J by 7 bases, leaving 15 bases between them. The CDR3 totals 14 residues. Germline loops: CDR1 LNHDA, CDR2 SQIVND (reference sequence). The CDR3 nucleotides read TGTGCCAGTCAATTTCAGGGACTGAATTCACCCCTCCACTTT. This sequence encodes CASQFQGLNSPLHF.

V and J are TRBV11-2 and TRBJ1-1, with D unclear. Trimming left V 5 bases short and J 3 bases short, with 7 bases between. The germline CDR1 and CDR2 sequences are SGHAT and FQNNGV. The CDR3 has 12 amino acids. The CDR3 region is CASSNMYTEAFF. The CDR3 DNA is TGTGCCAGCAGCAACATGTACACTGAAGCTTTCTTT. Drawing the rest from reference TRBV11-2 and TRBJ1-1, the complete variable domain is EAGVAQSPRYKIIEKRQSVAFWCNPISGHATLYWYQQILGQGPKLLIQFQNNGVVDDSQLPKDRFSAERLKGVDSTLKIQPAKLEDSAVYLCASSNMYTEAFFGQGTRLTVV.

The chain joins TRBV10-1 to TRBJ2-3, with D hard to call. From germline, CDR1 is WNHNN and CDR2 SYGVQD (reference sequence). This CDR3 is 14 amino acids long. Trimming removed 4 bases from V and 1 base from J, with 9 bases in between. Written as DNA, the CDR3 is TGCGCCAGCAGTGGGGAAAGAGGCACAGATACGCAGTATTTT. Translating gives CASSGERGTDTQYF.

V and J are TRBV10-1 and TRBJ2-7, with D possibly being TRBD2 (5 bases). CDR1 and CDR2 (germline): WNHNN, SYGVQD (reference sequence). The CDR3 is 14 amino acids. V lost 0 bases and J 5 bases, leaving 11 bases between the germline ends. CDR3 sequence (DNA): TGCGCCAGCAGTGAGTCGAGGGCGGCGGACGAGCAGTACTTC. As protein: CASSESRAADEQYF.

V usage is TRBV6-4 and J usage is TRBJ1-5; D is undetermined. This CDR3 has 14 residues. The germline V gene has CDR1 MRHNA and CDR2 SNTAGT. V was pared by 8 bases and J by 2 bases, with 13 bases between. The CDR3 DNA reads as TGTGCCAGCCCTTCTGGGATGGGCAATCAGCCCCAGCATTTT. Translation: CASPSGMGNQPQHF.

The chain uses TRBV3-1 (or the pseudogene TRBV3-2) and TRBJ1-2, with no clear D. Deletions cut 3 bases from V and 4 bases from J, with 12 bases between. This CDR3 comprises 14 residues. Per germline, CDR1 LGHDT and CDR2 YNNKEL (reference sequence). The CDR3 DNA is TGTGCCAGCAGCCAGTCACCAGTAGCCTATGGCTACACCTTC. Its translation is CASSQSPVAYGYTF.

This clone was counted once. The chain joins TRBV24-1 to TRBJ1-4; a possible D gene is TRBD1 (6 bases). Germline V gene sequence: CDR1 KGHDR, CDR2 SFDVKD. Trimming pared 2 bases from V and 7 bases from J, leaving 10 bases between. The CDR3 spans 14 residues. Written as DNA, the CDR3 is TGTGCCACCAGTGATTCACAGGGCTCTGAAAAACTGTTTTTT. Translated, it gives CATSDSQGSEKLFF.

This sequence joins TRBV6-6 and TRBJ2-7, with 15 bases fitting TRBD2. The V segment lost 8 bases and the J segment 3 bases; nucleotides outside the gene matches: 8. CDR3 length: 16 amino acids. Germline values: CDR1 MNHNY, CDR2 SVGAGI (reference sequence). The CDR3 spells CASDPGLAGGNYEQYF. CDR3 DNA: TGTGCCAGCGATCCGGGACTAGCGGGGGGAAACTACGAGCAGTACTTC.

This clone was observed once. The chain combines TRBV19 with TRBJ1-1; D perhaps matches TRBD1 (6 bases). Germline CDR1 reads LNHDA; CDR2 reads SQIVND (reference sequence). The CDR3 consists of 12 residues. Trimming removed 9 bases from V and 0 bases from J, with 8 bases in between. The CDR3 here is CASRGLNTEAFF. The CDR3 nucleotides read TGTGCCAGCAGGGGTTTGAACACTGAAGCTTTCTTT.

This chain uses TRBV5-5 with TRBJ2-2; tentatively, D is TRBD1 (5 bases). V was pared by 4 bases and J by 3 bases, with 16 bases between. Germline values: CDR1 SGHKS, CDR2 YYEKEE (reference sequence). The CDR3 is made up of 16 amino acids. CDR3 DNA sequence: TGTGCCAGCAGCCCCTACGGCAGGGTTGACACCGGGGAGCTGTTTTTT. Amino acid sequence: CASSPYGRVDTGELFF.

The rearrangement links TRBV6-5 to TRBJ2-7; TRBD1 is a possible D gene (5 bases). Germline values: CDR1 MNHEY, CDR2 SVGAGI. V lost 6 bases and J 0 bases, leaving 15 bases between the germline ends. CDR3 length: 15 amino acids. The CDR3 loop is CASSRTGPNSYEQYF. CDR3 nucleotide sequence: TGTGCCAGCAGCCGTACAGGACCCAACTCCTACGAGCAGTACTTC.

The chain joins TRBV7-8 to TRBJ2-3; 8 bases are a match to TRBD1. J lost 14 bases, V lost 1 base, and 8 bases had no gene match. Looked up from germline, CDR1 is SGHVS and CDR2 is FQNEAQ. CDR3 length: 13 amino acids. CDR3 residues: CASSLEDWTGMYF. Here the CDR3 DNA reads TGTGCCAGCAGCTTAGAGGATTGGACAGGGATGTATTTT.

The chain recombines TRBV28 with TRBJ2-5, with D perhaps assigned TRBD1 or TRBD2 (5 bases each). Germline CDR1 MDHEN, CDR2 SYDVKM. This CDR3 spans 15 amino acids. V shed 6 bases and J shed 1 base, with 15 bases lying between them. The CDR3 nucleotides read TGTGCCAGCAGCGCCGACGGGGACCTCCAAGAGACCCAGTACTTC. This encodes CASSADGDLQETQYF.

This clone has just one count. The rearrangement joins TRBV28 to TRBJ1-4; D is undetermined. The CDR3 is made up of 11 amino acids. Germline CDR1 and CDR2: MDHEN and SYDVKM. Deletions cut 5 bases from V and 10 bases from J, with 8 bases between. CDR3 protein: CASSPLGKLFF. As DNA, the CDR3 is TGTGCCAGCAGTCCCCTCGGAAAACTGTTTTTT.

J is TRBJ2-7 and V is TRBV3-1 (or the pseudogene TRBV3-2); D remains ambiguous. Trimming removed 1 base from V and 11 bases from J, with 12 bases in between. This CDR3 region has 12 residues. Germline CDR1 and CDR2: LGHDT and YNNKEL (reference sequence). The CDR3 nucleotides read TGTGCCAGCAGCCAAGCAGACCGTGGAGAGTACTTC. Translated, it gives CASSQADRGEYF.

This clone was counted a few times. CDR3 in DNA: TGTGCCAGCAGCTCTCCAATCGGAGGTGGCTACACCTTC. Protein sequence: CASSSPIGGGYTF. The genes are TRBV3-1 (or the pseudogene TRBV3-2) and TRBJ1-2; the D is unclear. Deletions cut 5 bases from V and 7 bases from J, with 14 bases between. The V gene's germline CDR1 is LGHDT and CDR2 YNNKEL (reference sequence). CDR3 size: 13 residues.